These T cell receptor beta chains were read from a single sample in a study of monozygotic twins with inflammatory bowel disease. Using the 5' RACE reads, TCRdb records one entry per CDR3 protein without DNA. The listing contains over 110,000 distinct CDR3 sequences. Sequencing input: blood. The origin of the receptors is a human donor with ulcerative colitis or Crohn's disease, or a healthy co-twin of an affected twin (not recorded which). CDR3s include the opening cysteine and the closing phenylalanine or tryptophan.

TRBJ1-3 TRBV6-5 CASSYSGPQRRNTIYF
TRBJ2-2 TRBV24-1 CATSDSGTSGGLANTGELFF
TRBJ1-5 TRBV20-1 CSARDPGTSNQPQHF
TRBJ2-1 TRBV7-3 CASSLGEYNEQFF
TRBJ1-1 TRBV15 CATRSKGRDTEAFF
TRBJ2-7 TRBV6-1 CASSHATGSAKEQYF
TRBJ2-5 TRBV12-3/TRBV12-4 CASSLYLRTAQETQYF
TRBJ1-1 TRBV5-8 CASSFFNTEAFF
TRBJ2-7 TRBV25-1 CASRLGGSEQYF
TRBJ1-6 TRBV7-9 CASSLVGQPELRVALHF
TRBJ1-2 TRBV5-1 CASSRMDVNYGYTF
TRBJ2-2 TRBV12-3/TRBV12-4 CASSPDRGATGELFF
TRBJ1-6 TRBV27 CASSLDGNLRNSPLHF
TRBJ1-1 TRBV7-9 CASSPGQENTEAFF
TRBJ1-1 TRBV12-3/TRBV12-4 CASSLGQTNTEAFF
TRBJ2-3 TRBV18 CASSPPFGGEMYF
TRBJ2-5 TRBV5-1 CASSLAWENQETQNF
TRBJ2-1 TRBV12-3/TRBV12-4 CASRRTSGGVSYNEQFF
TRBJ2-3 TRBV5-1 CASSLFGSADTQYF
TRBJ2-3 TRBV7-9 CASSPRKADTQYF
TRBJ1-6 TRBV18 CASQFAGSSYNSPLHF
TRBJ2-7 TRBV3-1 CASSPSPQDLYEQYF
TRBJ2-1 TRBV28 CASSFELGSSYNEQFF